This TCR beta chain comes out of a study of circulating and synovial CD4+ cells in juvenile arthritis. Germline V CDR1 and CDR2: MDHEN, SYDVKM. V was shortened by 6 bases and J by 5 bases, with 14 bases between the two germline ends. CDR3 length: 14 amino acids. This clone turned up a few times. The table came from immunoSEQ multiplex PCR; TCRdb's copy has only in-frame clones and leaves some out. This table holds over 11,000 clones, over 70% found once. The rearrangement links TRBV28 to TRBJ1-5, with D possibly matching TRBD1 (6 bases). This receptor was identified in a human patient with juvenile idiopathic arthritis. Some clones in this sample may be carry-over from other donors' samples. Sequencing was done on a sample of CD4+ T cells from synovial fluid. DNA of the CDR3: TGTGCCAGCAGATTTCCACAGGGAGATCAGCCCCAGCATTTT. Translation gives CASRFPQGDQPQHF.